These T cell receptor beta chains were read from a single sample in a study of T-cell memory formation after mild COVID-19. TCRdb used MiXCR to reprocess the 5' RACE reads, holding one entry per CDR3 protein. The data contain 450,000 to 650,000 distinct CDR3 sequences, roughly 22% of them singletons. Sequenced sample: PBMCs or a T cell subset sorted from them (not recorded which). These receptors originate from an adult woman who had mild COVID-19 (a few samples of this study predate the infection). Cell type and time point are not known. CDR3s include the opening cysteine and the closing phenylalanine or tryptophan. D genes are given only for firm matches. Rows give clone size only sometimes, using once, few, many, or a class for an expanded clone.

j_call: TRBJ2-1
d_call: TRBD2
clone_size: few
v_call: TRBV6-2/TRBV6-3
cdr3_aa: CASNPGLAGHEQFF
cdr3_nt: TGTGCCAGCAATCCGGGACTAGCGGGCCATGAGCAGTTCTTC

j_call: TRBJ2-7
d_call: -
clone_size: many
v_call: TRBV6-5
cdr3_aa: CASSYAQGYSYEQYF
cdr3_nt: TGTGCCAGCAGTTACGCTCAGGGGTATTCCTACGAGCAGTACTTC

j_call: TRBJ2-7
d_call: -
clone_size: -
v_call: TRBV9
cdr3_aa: CASSVSGGEYYEQYF
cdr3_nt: TGTGCCAGCAGCGTATCGGGCGGAGAGTACTACGAGCAGTACTTC

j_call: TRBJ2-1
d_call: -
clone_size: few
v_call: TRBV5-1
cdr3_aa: CATTADSDEQFF
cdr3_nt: TGCGCCACCACCGCAGACTCAGATGAGCAGTTCTTC

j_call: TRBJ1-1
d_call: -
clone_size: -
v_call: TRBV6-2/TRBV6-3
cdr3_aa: CASSAIVAGDRNTEAFF
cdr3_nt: TGTGCCAGCAGTGCCATTGTGGCGGGTGATAGAAACACTGAAGCTTTCTTT

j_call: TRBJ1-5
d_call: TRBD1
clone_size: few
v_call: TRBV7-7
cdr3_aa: CASSRDRKNQPQHF
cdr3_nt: TGTGCTAGCAGCCGGGACAGAAAAAATCAGCCCCAGCATTTT

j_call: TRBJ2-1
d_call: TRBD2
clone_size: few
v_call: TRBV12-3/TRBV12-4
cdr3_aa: CASSTPGAGGLNEQFF
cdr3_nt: TGTGCCAGCAGTACCCCGGGGGCGGGGGGGCTCAATGAGCAGTTCTTC

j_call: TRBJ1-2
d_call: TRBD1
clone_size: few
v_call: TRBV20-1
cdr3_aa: CSATGTGYGYTF
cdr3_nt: TGCAGTGCTACGGGGACAGGGTATGGCTACACCTTC

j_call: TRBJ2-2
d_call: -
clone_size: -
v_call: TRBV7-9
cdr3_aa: CASSLGKRIGELFF
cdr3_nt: TGTGCCAGCAGCTTAGGGAAGAGAATCGGGGAGCTGTTTTTT

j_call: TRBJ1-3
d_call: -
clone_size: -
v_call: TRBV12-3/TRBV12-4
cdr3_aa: CASSRDSAGNTIYF
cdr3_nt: TGTGCCAGCAGCAGAGACAGTGCCGGAAACACCATATATTTT

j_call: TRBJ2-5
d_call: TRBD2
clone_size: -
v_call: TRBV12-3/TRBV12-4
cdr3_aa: CASSPSRGGSYETQYF
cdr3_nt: TGTGCCAGCAGTCCCTCCCGTGGCGGGAGTTACGAGACCCAGTACTTC

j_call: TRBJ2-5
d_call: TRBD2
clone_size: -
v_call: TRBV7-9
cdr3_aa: CASTTSGGEETQYF
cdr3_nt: TGTGCCAGCACCACTAGCGGGGGTGAAGAGACCCAGTACTTC

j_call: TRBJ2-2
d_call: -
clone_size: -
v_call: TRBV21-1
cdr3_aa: CASSNQEQGAKGENYTGELFF
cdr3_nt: TGTGCCAGCAGCAACCAGGAACAGGGGGCTAAGGGGGAAAACTACACCGGGGAGCTGTTTTTT

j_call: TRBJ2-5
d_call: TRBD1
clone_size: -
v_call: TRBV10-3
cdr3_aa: CAISPGQGYQETQYF
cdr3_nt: TGTGCCATCAGTCCGGGACAGGGGTACCAAGAGACCCAGTACTTC

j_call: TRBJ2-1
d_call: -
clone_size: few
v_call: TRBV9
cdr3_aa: CASSVGRLGVKGNEQFF
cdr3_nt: TGTGCCAGCAGCGTAGGACGGTTAGGGGTTAAAGGGAATGAGCAGTTCTTC

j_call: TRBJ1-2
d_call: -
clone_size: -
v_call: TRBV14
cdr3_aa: CASSQREGSVYGYTF
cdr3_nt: TGTGCCAGCAGCCAAAGGGAGGGCAGCGTCTATGGCTACACCTTC

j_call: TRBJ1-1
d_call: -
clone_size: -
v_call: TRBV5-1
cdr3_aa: CASSLEVESEAFF
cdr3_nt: TGCGCCAGCAGCTTGGAGGTCGAGTCCGAAGCTTTCTTT

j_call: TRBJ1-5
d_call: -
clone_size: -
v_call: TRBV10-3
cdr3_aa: CAISEGGQGNQPQHF
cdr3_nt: TGTGCCATCAGTGAGGGGGGCCAAGGCAATCAGCCCCAGCATTTT

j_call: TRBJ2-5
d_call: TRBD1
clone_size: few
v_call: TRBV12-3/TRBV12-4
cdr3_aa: CASSLRDSEETQYF
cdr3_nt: TGTGCCAGCAGTCTCCGGGACAGTGAAGAGACCCAGTACTTC

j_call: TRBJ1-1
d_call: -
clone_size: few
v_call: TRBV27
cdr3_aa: CASSLPTGTRGSTEAFF
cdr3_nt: TGTGCCAGCAGTTTACCGACAGGCACGAGGGGTAGCACTGAAGCTTTCTTT

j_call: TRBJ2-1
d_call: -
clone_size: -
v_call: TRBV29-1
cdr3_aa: CSVARSYNEQFF
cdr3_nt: TGCAGCGTTGCCCGTAGTTACAATGAGCAGTTCTTC

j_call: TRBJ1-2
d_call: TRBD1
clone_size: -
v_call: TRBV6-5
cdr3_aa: CASSYGTGGSYGYTF
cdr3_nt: TGTGCCAGCAGTTACGGGACAGGGGGGAGTTATGGCTACACCTTC

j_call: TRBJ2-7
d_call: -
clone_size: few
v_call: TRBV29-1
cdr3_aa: CSIQGGDRSYEQYF
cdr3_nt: TGCAGCATCCAAGGAGGGGACCGGTCCTACGAGCAGTACTTC

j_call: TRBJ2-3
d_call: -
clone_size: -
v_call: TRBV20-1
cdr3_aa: CSAIISTDTQYF
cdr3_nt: TGCAGTGCTATAATCAGTACAGATACGCAGTATTTT

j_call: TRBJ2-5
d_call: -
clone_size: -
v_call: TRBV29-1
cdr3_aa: CSVEGWLAETQYF
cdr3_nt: TGCAGCGTTGAAGGATGGCTGGCGGAGACCCAGTACTTC

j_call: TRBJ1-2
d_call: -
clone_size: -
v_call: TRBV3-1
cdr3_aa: CASRLSGVNYGYTF
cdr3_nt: TGTGCCAGCAGGCTAAGTGGGGTTAACTATGGCTACACCTTC

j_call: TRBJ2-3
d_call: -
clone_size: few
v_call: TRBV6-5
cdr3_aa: CASRKGGWTDTQYF
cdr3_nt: TGTGCCAGCAGAAAGGGGGGTTGGACAGATACGCAGTATTTT

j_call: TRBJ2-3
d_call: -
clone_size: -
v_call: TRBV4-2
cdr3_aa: CASSQDDRNTQYF
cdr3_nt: TGTGCCAGCAGCCAAGACGACAGAAATACGCAGTATTTT

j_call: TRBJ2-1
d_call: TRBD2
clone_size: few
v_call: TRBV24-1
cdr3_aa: CATSDPGLGYNEQFF
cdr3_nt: TGTGCCACCAGTGACCCGGGACTAGGATACAATGAGCAGTTCTTC

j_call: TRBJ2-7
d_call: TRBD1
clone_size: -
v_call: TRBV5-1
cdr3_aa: CASSPTTGAKTYEQYF
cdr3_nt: TGCGCCAGCAGCCCAACGACAGGGGCGAAAACCTACGAGCAGTACTTC

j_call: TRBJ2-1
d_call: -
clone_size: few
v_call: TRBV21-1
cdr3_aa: CASSKKETGFHNEQFF
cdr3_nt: TGTGCCAGCAGCAAGAAGGAGACAGGGTTCCACAATGAGCAGTTCTTC

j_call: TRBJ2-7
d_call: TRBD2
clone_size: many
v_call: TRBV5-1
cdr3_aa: CASSLAFKGLAETYEQYF
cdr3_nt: TGCGCCAGCAGCCTGGCCTTCAAGGGACTAGCGGAGACCTACGAGCAGTACTTC

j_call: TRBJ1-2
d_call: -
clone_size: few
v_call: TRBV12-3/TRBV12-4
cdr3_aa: CASRTSGNYGYTF
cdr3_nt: TGTGCCAGCAGAACGTCGGGGAACTATGGCTACACCTTC

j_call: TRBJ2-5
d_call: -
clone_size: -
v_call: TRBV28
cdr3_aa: CASSPGLASVETQYF
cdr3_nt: TGTGCCAGCAGTCCGGGGCTAGCTTCTGTCGAGACCCAGTACTTC

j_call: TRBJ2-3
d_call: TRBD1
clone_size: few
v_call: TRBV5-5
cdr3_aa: CASSVSGQGFTDTQYF
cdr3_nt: TGTGCCAGCAGCGTATCGGGACAGGGGTTCACAGATACGCAGTATTTT

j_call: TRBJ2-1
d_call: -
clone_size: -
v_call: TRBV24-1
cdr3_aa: CATSPDPAIYNEQFF
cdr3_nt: TGTGCCACCAGCCCTGACCCGGCGATCTACAATGAGCAGTTCTTC

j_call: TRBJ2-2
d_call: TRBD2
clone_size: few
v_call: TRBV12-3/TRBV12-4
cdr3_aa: CASSLAGGNAGELFF
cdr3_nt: TGTGCCAGCAGTTTGGCGGGAGGGAACGCCGGGGAGCTGTTTTTT

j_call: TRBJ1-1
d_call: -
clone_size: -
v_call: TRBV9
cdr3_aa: CASSVELRTEAFF
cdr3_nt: TGTGCCAGCAGCGTCGAACTGCGGACTGAAGCTTTCTTT

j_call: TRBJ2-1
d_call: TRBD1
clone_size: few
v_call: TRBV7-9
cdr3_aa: CASSVPGQGLHEQFF
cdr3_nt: TGTGCCAGCAGCGTTCCGGGACAGGGGTTACATGAGCAGTTCTTC

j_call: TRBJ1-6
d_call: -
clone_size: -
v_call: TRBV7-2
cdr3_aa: CASSPSGGRPLHF
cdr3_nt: TGTGCCAGCAGCCCCTCGGGAGGGCGGCCCCTCCACTTT

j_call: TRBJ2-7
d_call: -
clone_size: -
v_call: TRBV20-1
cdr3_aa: CSARDVRRDSGEQYF
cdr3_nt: TGCAGTGCTAGAGATGTCAGGCGCGACAGCGGCGAGCAGTACTTC

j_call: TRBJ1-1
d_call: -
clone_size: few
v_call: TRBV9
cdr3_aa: CASIMGQLNTEAFF
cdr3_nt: TGTGCCAGCATCATGGGACAACTGAACACTGAAGCTTTCTTT

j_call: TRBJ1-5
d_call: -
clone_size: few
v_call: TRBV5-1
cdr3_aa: CASIYRSNQPQHF
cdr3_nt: TGCGCCAGCATCTACAGGAGCAATCAGCCCCAGCATTTT

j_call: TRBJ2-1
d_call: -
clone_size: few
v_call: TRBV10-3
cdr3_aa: CAISEYGRNEQFF
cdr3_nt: TGTGCCATCAGTGAATACGGACGGAATGAGCAGTTCTTC

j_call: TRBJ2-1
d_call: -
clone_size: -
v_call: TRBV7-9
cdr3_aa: CASFTARDNEQFF
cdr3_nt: TGTGCCAGCTTTACGGCTCGGGACAATGAGCAGTTCTTC

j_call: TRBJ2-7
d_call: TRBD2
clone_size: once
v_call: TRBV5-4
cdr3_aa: CASSGGDRRTSGHYEQYF
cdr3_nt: TGTGCCAGCAGCGGAGGGGACAGACGGACTAGCGGCCACTACGAGCAGTACTTC

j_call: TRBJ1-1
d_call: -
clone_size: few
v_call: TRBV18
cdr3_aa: CASSPGPDREAFF
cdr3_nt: TGTGCCAGCTCACCTGGTCCGGACAGAGAAGCTTTCTTT

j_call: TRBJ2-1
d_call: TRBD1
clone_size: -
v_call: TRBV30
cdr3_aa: CAWSVLGRGSRFF
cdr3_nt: TGTGCCTGGAGTGTACTCGGCAGGGGGTCGAGGTTCTTC

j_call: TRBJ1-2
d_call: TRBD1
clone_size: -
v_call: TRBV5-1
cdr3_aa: CASGPGQGDYGYTF
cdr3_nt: TGCGCCAGCGGCCCGGGACAGGGGGACTATGGCTACACCTTC

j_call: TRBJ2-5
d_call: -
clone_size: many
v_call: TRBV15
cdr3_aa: CATSRDRGETQYF
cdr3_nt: TGTGCCACCAGCAGAGATCGGGGAGAGACCCAGTACTTC

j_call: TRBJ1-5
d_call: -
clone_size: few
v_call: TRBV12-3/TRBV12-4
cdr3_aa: CASSLRRTNQPQHF
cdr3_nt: TGTGCCAGCAGTTTAAGGCGGACCAATCAGCCCCAGCATTTT

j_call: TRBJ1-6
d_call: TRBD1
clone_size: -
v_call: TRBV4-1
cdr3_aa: CASSSSRDSNNSPLHF
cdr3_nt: TGCGCCAGCAGCTCCTCCCGGGACAGCAATAATTCACCCCTCCACTTT

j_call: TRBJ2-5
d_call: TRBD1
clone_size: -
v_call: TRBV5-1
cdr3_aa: CASGNRDSQETQYF
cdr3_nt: TGCGCCAGCGGAAACCGGGACAGCCAAGAGACCCAGTACTTC

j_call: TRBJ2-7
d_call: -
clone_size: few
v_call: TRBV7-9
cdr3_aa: CASSRQATYEQYF
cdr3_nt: TGTGCCAGCAGCAGACAGGCCACCTACGAGCAGTACTTC

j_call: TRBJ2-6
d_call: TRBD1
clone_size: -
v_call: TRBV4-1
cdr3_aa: CASSQVFAGGAGANVLTF
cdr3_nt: TGCGCCAGCAGCCAAGTGTTTGCAGGGGGAGCTGGGGCCAACGTCCTGACTTTC

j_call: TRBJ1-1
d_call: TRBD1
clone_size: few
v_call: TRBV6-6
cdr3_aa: CASSYGTALTEAFF
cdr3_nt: TGTGCCAGCAGTTACGGGACAGCTCTCACTGAAGCTTTCTTT

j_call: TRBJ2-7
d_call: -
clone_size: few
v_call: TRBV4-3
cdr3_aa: CASSQGHGQTYEQYF
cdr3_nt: TGCGCCAGCAGCCAAGGGCACGGACAGACCTACGAGCAGTACTTC